This passage covers 24 T cell receptor beta chains from one sample sequenced in a study of blood T cells in healthy people across ages. A J-beta primer mix and a sample-barcoded 5' primer were used in a second PCR of about 6 to 12 cycles. MiXCR, applied by TCRdb to the 5' RACE reads, yields one record per CDR3 protein. There are about 1.7 million distinct CDR3 sequences in the sample; 28% occur only once, and about 7.7% lies in the top ten. Sequenced: blood. The source of these receptors is a woman in her 30s in good health.

The chain has TRBV18 and TRBJ2-7; TRBD2 matches 11 bases. This CDR3 has 19 residues. Per germline, CDR1 KGHSH and CDR2 LQKENI. With 2 bases clipped from V and 5 bases from J, the junction kept 17 bases outside the gene matches. This chain's CDR3 is CASSPYAISGRDDADEQYF. CDR3 nucleotide sequence: TGTGCCAGCTCACCATACGCGATTAGCGGGAGGGACGATGCGGACGAGCAGTACTTC.

The sample holds many counts of this clonotype. The V and J genes are TRBV5-1 and TRBJ1-4; D gene unclear. V lost 5 bases and J lost 0, with 5 bases in between. Germline values: CDR1 SGHRS, CDR2 YFSETQ. The length of the CDR3 is 13 residues. Written as DNA, the CDR3 is TGCGCCAGCAGTGTCTCAACTAATGAAAAACTGTTTTTT. It codes for CASSVSTNEKLFF. Full variable domain (outside the CDR3, taken from reference TRBV5-1 and TRBJ1-4): KAGVTQTPRYLIKTRGQQVTLSCSPISGHRSVSWYQQTPGQGLQFLFEYFSETQRNKGNFPGRFSGRQFSNSRSEMNVSTLELGDSALYLCASSVSTNEKLFFGSGTQLSVL.

This clonotype has ten or more counts. The rearrangement links TRBV12-3 or TRBV12-4 to TRBJ2-5; D might be TRBD1 or TRBD2, each matching 5 bases. The CDR3 totals 14 residues. V lost 1 base to trimming and J lost 3 bases, with 9 bases between them. The CDR3, as DNA: TGTGCCAGCAGTTTAGGAGGGGCAGAAGAGACCCAGTACTTC. Amino acids: CASSLGGAEETQYF.

This clonotype occurred a few times. The chain couples TRBV6-5 to TRBJ2-1, with D perhaps being TRBD1 or TRBD2 (5 bases each). The V gene lost 5 bases and the J gene lost 9 bases, with 17 bases spanning the gap. The CDR3 is made up of 14 amino acids. Germline CDR1 and CDR2: MNHEY and SVGAGI. The CDR3 DNA follows: TGTGCCAGCAGTCCAGGGACGCTATGGAGTGAGCAGTTCTTC. This encodes CASSPGTLWSEQFF.

This clonotype appeared a few times. The chain employs TRBV12-3 or TRBV12-4 and TRBJ2-1, with 9 bases lining up with TRBD2. The V gene end was trimmed by 7 bases and the J gene end by 9 bases; junction bases not matched to a gene: 10. The CDR3 totals 14 residues. The CDR3 loop is CASKIAGATGEQFF. The CDR3, as DNA: TGTGCCAGCAAAATAGCGGGAGCCACCGGTGAGCAGTTCTTC.

This clonotype was counted between two and nine times. The chain recombines TRBV9 with TRBJ2-3; D is possibly TRBD2 (5 bases). The length of the CDR3 is 14 residues. V lost 7 bases and J 2 bases, leaving 14 bases between the germline ends. Germline CDR1 is SGDLS and CDR2 is YYNGEE. In DNA form, the CDR3 reads TGTGCCAGCGCCGGGGAGATTTCCACAGATACGCAGTATTTT. Protein: CASAGEISTDTQYF.

In its sample, this clonotype was seen a few times. This chain uses TRBV6-5 with TRBJ1-2, with D possibly matching TRBD1 (6 bases). Trimming took off 6 bases at V and 6 bases at J, with 14 bases between the two ends. Germline CDR1 is MNHEY and CDR2 is SVGAGI. There are 13 residues in the CDR3. The CDR3 nucleotides read TGTGCCAGCAGCCCGGGGGGGCGGAATGGCTACACCTTC. Translation: CASSPGGRNGYTF.

This clonotype was detected ten times or more. The chain is built from TRBV7-3 and TRBJ2-6; D perhaps matches TRBD1 (6 bases). The V gene's germline CDR1 is SGHTA and CDR2 FQGTGA. V dropped 5 bases and J dropped 0 bases, with 14 bases sitting between them. There are 17 residues in the CDR3. The chain's CDR3 is CASSPHQGPSGANVLTF. CDR3 coding DNA: TGTGCCAGCAGCCCCCACCAGGGGCCCTCTGGGGCCAACGTCCTGACTTTC.

This clonotype was detected only a few times. The chain recombines TRBV20-1 with TRBJ2-1; 10 bases align to TRBD2. Germline V gene data show CDR1 as DFQATT and CDR2 as SNEGSKA (reference sequence). The CDR3 loop spans 12 amino acids. V was clipped by 7 bases and J by 9 bases; unmatched bases: 6. The CDR3 region is CSVQRGGSEQFF. The CDR3 coding sequence is TGCAGTGTTCAGCGGGGGGGCTCTGAGCAGTTCTTC.

This clonotype appeared many times. Here the CDR3 reads CSVSVGTSGRFAEQYF. The CDR3 nucleotides are TGCAGTGTCAGCGTCGGGACTAGCGGGAGGTTCGCCGAGCAGTACTTC. The V call is TRBV20-1, the J call TRBJ2-7, with 15 positions matching TRBD2. CDR1 is DFQATT and CDR2 is SNEGSKA in the germline V gene (reference sequence). The CDR3 length is 16 residues. Unmatched junction bases numbered 13, after V lost 7 bases and J lost 6 bases.

This clonotype was seen a handful of times. V usage is TRBV28 and J usage is TRBJ1-5; tentatively, D is TRBD1 (5 bases). The germline gives CDR1 MDHEN, CDR2 SYDVKM. Trimming removed 2 bases from V and 2 bases from J, with 7 bases in between. CDR3 size: 14 residues. Here the CDR3 reads CASSLEQGNQPQHF. CDR3 bases: TGTGCCAGCAGTTTAGAACAGGGCAATCAGCCCCAGCATTTT.

V gene TRBV6-6 combines with J gene TRBJ2-3; TRBD1 matches 8 bases. This CDR3 is built from 15 residues. In germline, CDR1 is MNHNY, CDR2 SVGAGI (reference sequence). V lost 6 bases, J lost 8 bases, and 13 bases stayed unmatched. CDR3 bases: TGTGCCAGCAGCCCTCGGGACACAGGGGGAACTACGCAGTATTTT. Translating gives CASSPRDTGGTTQYF.

This chain links TRBV7-2 with TRBJ1-1; D is ambiguous. Germline-derived CDR1 and CDR2 are SGHTA and FQGNSA. V shed 2 bases and J shed 4 bases, with 8 bases lying between them. The CDR3 spans 13 residues. CDR3: CASSLSSVTEAFF. DNA for the CDR3: TGTGCCAGCAGCTTATCGTCCGTCACTGAAGCTTTCTTT.

This clonotype was detected only a few times. V and J are TRBV10-3 and TRBJ2-3; 9 positions match TRBD1. Per the germline V gene, CDR1 is ENHRY and CDR2 is SYGVKD. This CDR3 spans 15 amino acids. Losses at the gene ends were 4 bases for V and 3 bases for J; bases not matched to a gene: 5. CDR3 DNA: TGTGCCATCAGTGCGGGACAGGGAGGGACAGATACGCAGTATTTT. The encoded protein is CAISAGQGGTDTQYF.

The V and J genes are TRBV6-4 and TRBJ2-7, with TRBD2 identical over 10 bases. Per germline, CDR1 MRHNA and CDR2 SNTAGT. The CDR3 covers 15 residues. Germline trimming cut 3 bases from V and 0 bases from J; bases unmatched to any gene: 2. The CDR3: CASSEASGSSYEQYF. As DNA, the CDR3 is TGTGCCAGCAGTGAGGCTAGCGGGAGCTCCTACGAGCAGTACTTC.

The chain combines TRBV20-1 with TRBJ1-1; D remains ambiguous. The ends were cut back, 4 bases at V and 1 base at J, with 13 bases in the middle. The CDR3 is 14 amino acids. The germline V gene has CDR1 DFQATT and CDR2 SNEGSKA (reference sequence). The CDR3 protein is CSAKDPRRNTEAFF. The CDR3 bases are TGCAGTGCTAAAGACCCCAGGAGGAACACTGAAGCTTTCTTT.

This clonotype was found a few times. The CDR3 sequence is CASSYSGTTPAYEQYF. The CDR3, as DNA: TGTGCCAGCAGTTACTCCGGGACTACCCCGGCTTACGAGCAGTACTTC. V is TRBV27 and J is TRBJ2-7, with 7 bases that match TRBD2. The V gene's germline CDR1 is MNHEY and CDR2 SMNVEV (reference sequence). This CDR3 is 16 amino acids long. V trimming: 4 bases; J trimming: 4 bases; junction bases outside the gene matches: 13.

There are many counts of this clonotype. The chain carries TRBV7-2 and TRBJ2-7; D is unclear. The germline CDR1 and CDR2 sequences are SGHTA and FQGNSA. V lost 0 bases and J 3 bases, leaving 12 bases between the germline ends. This CDR3 spans 15 amino acids. Here the CDR3 reads CASSLAPAVIYEQYF. CDR3 nucleotides: TGTGCCAGCAGCTTAGCCCCGGCAGTAATCTACGAGCAGTACTTC.

The CDR3 coding sequence is TGTGCCAGCAGCTTAGAAATAGGGAGTGAGCAGTTCTTC. Translating it yields CASSLEIGSEQFF. This chain links TRBV11-2 with TRBJ2-1; D may be TRBD2 (5 bases). CDR3 length equals 13 residues. The V gene lost 0 bases and the J gene lost 9 bases, with 9 bases spanning the gap. Looked up from germline, CDR1 is SGHAT and CDR2 is FQNNGV.

This clonotype was seen a handful of times. J is TRBJ1-2 and V is TRBV12-1; TRBD1 is the table's D call and was not checked against the DNA. TRBV12-1 is deemed a pseudogene. The CDR3 sequence is 16 residues long. CDR3: CASSCLPSGTGYGYTF. CDR3 nucleotides: TGTGCCAGCAGCTGTCTTCCGTCCGGGACAGGTTATGGCTACACCTTC.

Only a few counts were recorded for this clonotype. This rearrangement joins TRBV7-9 to TRBJ1-1, with D unclear. This CDR3 comprises 14 residues. Germline V gives CDR1 SEHNR, CDR2 FQNEAQ (reference sequence). V was shortened by 3 bases and J by 2 bases, with 10 bases between the two germline ends. As DNA, the CDR3 is TGTGCCAGCAGCTTGTGGCCAGATAACACTGAAGCTTTCTTT. Translated: CASSLWPDNTEAFF.

Worth noting for this clonotype: A read error is possible here, since a much larger clone lies one base away. This chain links TRBV20-1 with TRBJ2-1, with TRBD1 identical over 9 bases. Trimming cost V 6 bases and J 9 bases; bases outside gene matches: 15. Germline assignment: CDR1 DFQATT and CDR2 SNEGSKA (reference sequence). This CDR3 is built from 15 residues. The CDR3: CSAGTGTGNVVEQFF. CDR3 DNA: TGCAGTGCGGGCACCGGGACAGGGAATGTGGTTGAGCAGTTCTTC.

The chain has TRBV5-1 and TRBJ2-7; 11 nucleotides align to TRBD2. V gave up 4 bases and J gave up 5 bases; unmatched junction bases: 8. The CDR3 consists of 15 residues. Per the germline V gene, CDR1 is SGHRS and CDR2 is YFSETQ. CDR3 amino acids: CASSPRLAGNNEQYF. CDR3 nucleotides: TGCGCCAGCAGCCCCCGACTAGCGGGGAACAACGAGCAGTACTTC.

The V gene is TRBV5-1, the J gene TRBJ2-1; 9 nucleotides agree with TRBD2. Germline lookup yields CDR1 SGHRS and CDR2 YFSETQ. V dropped 0 bases and J dropped 8; count of bases not matched to a gene: 12. This CDR3 region has 17 residues. CDR3 residues: CASSLGLAGTGLYEQFF. CDR3 bases: TGCGCCAGCAGCTTGGGGCTAGCGGGGACGGGGTTATATGAGCAGTTCTTC.